The 14 T cell receptor beta chains presented below share a single source sample, sequenced in a study of blood T cell repertoires in COVID-19 (dated by TCRdb to about 2020). The library came from the immunoSEQ multiplex PCR assay. In TCRdb, the immuneACCESS table is reduced to in-frame sequences with V and J assigned. These tables do not hold every clone; where another copy was compared, an unresolved V gene accounts for under half, and the others remain unexplained. The sample table lists about 110,000 clones, around 90% of them with a count of one. The top ten constitute approximately 3.5% of the sample. The sample was peripheral blood. The source is a woman in her forties or fifties with acute or convalescent COVID-19.

V and J are TRBV7-9 and TRBJ2-7; 14 bases map to TRBD2. Germline lookup yields CDR1 SEHNR and CDR2 FQNEAQ (reference sequence). CDR3 length equals 15 residues. Trimming removed 4 bases from V and 9 bases from J; junction bases left unmatched: 8. The CDR3 loop is CASSSPGLAGARQYF. The CDR3 DNA reads TGTGCCAGCAGCTCCCCGGGACTAGCGGGAGCTAGGCAGTACTTC.

The rearrangement links TRBV30 to TRBJ1-3; D gene unclear. CDR3 length: 16 amino acids. Looked up from germline, CDR1 is GTSNPN and CDR2 is SVGIG (reference sequence). V lost 3 bases and J 2 bases, leaving 17 bases between the germline ends. The CDR3, as DNA: TGTGCCTGGAGCGCCTTAGGAGTTCGCCCTGGAAACACCATATATTTT. It is translated as CAWSALGVRPGNTIYF.

J is TRBJ1-4 and V is TRBV18; D may be TRBD1 (5 bases). This CDR3 has 14 amino acids. Trimming took off 4 bases at V and 4 bases at J, with 10 bases between the two ends. Germline V gene lookup returns CDR1 KGHSH and CDR2 LQKENI. CDR3 coding DNA: TGTGCCAGCTCACGGGGGACTCTTAATGAAAAACTGTTTTTT. This translates into CASSRGTLNEKLFF. Drawing the rest from reference TRBV18 and TRBJ1-4, the complete variable domain is NAGVMQNPRHLVRRRGQEARLRCSPMKGHSHVYWYRQLPEEGLKFMVYLQKENIIDESGMPKERFSAEFPKEGPSILRIQQVVRGDSAAYFCASSRGTLNEKLFFGSGTQLSVL.

This clone was observed a single time. The chain joins TRBV5-5 to TRBJ1-4; D not resolved. The CDR3 is 13 amino acids. Trimming removed 4 bases at V and 8 bases at J, with 12 bases between. Germline V gene lookup returns CDR1 SGHKS and CDR2 YYEKEE (reference sequence). CDR3 coding DNA: TGTGCCAGCAGCCCCGAGGGCGGAGAAAAACTGTTTTTT. It is translated as CASSPEGGEKLFF.

This clone was picked up one time. V is TRBV3-1 (or the pseudogene TRBV3-2) and J is TRBJ1-6, with D possibly TRBD1 on 6 matching bases. V was trimmed by 1 base and J by 10 bases, leaving 11 bases between them. The germline CDR1 and CDR2 sequences are LGHDT and YNNKEL (reference sequence). The CDR3 runs 14 residues. The CDR3 sequence: CASSQGGGRSPLHF. The CDR3 DNA follows: TGTGCCAGCAGCCAAGGTGGGGGCAGGTCACCCCTCCACTTT.

J is TRBJ2-5 and V is TRBV11-2; tentatively, D is TRBD2 (5 bases). V shed 2 bases and J shed 2 bases, with 12 bases lying between them. This CDR3 region has 15 residues. Germline lookup yields CDR1 SGHAT and CDR2 FQNNGV. The CDR3 nucleotides are TGTGCCAGCAGCTTAAGGACTCAGAAGCAAGAGACCCAGTACTTC. Residues: CASSLRTQKQETQYF.

Turning to this clone: In the same sample, other DNA sequences code for this CDR3. V gene TRBV19 combines with J gene TRBJ1-5, with D unclear. The V end was cut by 3 bases, the J end by 3 bases, with 6 bases between. This CDR3 spans 13 amino acids. Germline V lookup: CDR1 LNHDA, CDR2 SQIVND (reference sequence). DNA of the CDR3: TGTGCCAGTAGTATCCCCTCCAATCAGCCCCAGCATTTT. This translates into CASSIPSNQPQHF.

CDR3 sequence: CASSLVGTSGKDEQFF. The DNA of the CDR3 is TGTGCCAGCAGCTTAGTGGGGACTAGCGGGAAAGATGAGCAGTTCTTC. This chain uses TRBV7-2 with TRBJ2-1; 13 bases line up with TRBD2. Germline lookup yields CDR1 SGHTA and CDR2 FQGNSA. Trimming took 1 base from V and 8 from J; bases not matched to a gene: 5. The CDR3 has 16 residues.

The chain is built from TRBV28 and TRBJ1-2; 9 positions match TRBD1. This CDR3 spans 13 amino acids. V shed 5 bases, J shed 7 bases, and the junction held 5 bases outside the gene matches. The germline gives CDR1 MDHEN, CDR2 SYDVKM. In nucleotides, the CDR3 is TGTGCCAGCAGTCCGGACAGGGGAAGTGGCTACACCTTC. This sequence encodes CASSPDRGSGYTF.

This chain uses TRBV6-1 with TRBJ2-7, with 10 bases lining up with TRBD1. Germline V lookup: CDR1 MNHNS, CDR2 SASEGT. This CDR3 has 16 residues. V lost 0 bases and J lost 3; bases outside the gene matches: 5. The CDR3 is CASSEAGTGARYEQYF. Written as DNA, the CDR3 is TGTGCCAGCAGTGAAGCGGGGACAGGGGCGCGCTACGAGCAGTACTTC.

In this sample, this clone turned up once. The genes are TRBV6-5 and TRBJ2-1; 8 bases map to TRBD2. Germline-derived CDR1 and CDR2 are MNHEY and SVGAGI. V dropped 6 bases and J dropped 2; count of bases not matched to a gene: 6. This CDR3 has 15 amino acids. In DNA, the CDR3 is TGTGCCAGCAGCGCGAGCGGGGGAACCTACAATGAGCAGTTCTTC. This codes for CASSASGGTYNEQFF.

This clone was seen only once. The chain employs TRBV19 and TRBJ1-4; tentatively, D is TRBD1 (6 bases). This CDR3 spans 15 amino acids. Germline lookup yields CDR1 LNHDA and CDR2 SQIVND (reference sequence). V gave up 5 bases and J gave up 3 bases, with 13 bases separating them. CDR3 residues: CASSEGVVANEKLFF. The CDR3 DNA follows: TGTGCCAGTAGTGAGGGGGTCGTAGCTAATGAAAAACTGTTTTTT.

CDR3 nucleotide sequence: TGTGCCAGCAGAGGGGACAGGAGCTCCTATAATTCACCCCTCCACTTT. Translating gives CASRGDRSSYNSPLHF. The chain couples TRBV2 to TRBJ1-6; TRBD1 matches 8 bases. CDR3 length: 16 amino acids. The J segment lost 0 bases and the V segment lost 6 bases, leaving 4 bases of the junction unmatched. CDR1 and CDR2 from the germline V gene are SNHLY and FYNNEI.

This sequence joins TRBV9 and TRBJ1-1, with D unclear. CDR1 is SGDLS and CDR2 is YYNGEE in the germline V gene. The germline V and J ends were trimmed by 4 bases and 1 base, with 20 bases remaining between them. The length of the CDR3 is 17 residues. The CDR3 protein is CASSSQWAGEGNTEAFF. The CDR3 DNA reads TGTGCCAGCAGCTCACAGTGGGCTGGGGAGGGGAACACTGAAGCTTTCTTT. Combining the CDR3 with reference TRBV9 and TRBJ1-1 gives the whole variable domain DSGVTQTPKHLITATGQRVTLRCSPRSGDLSVYWYQQSLDQGLQFLIQYYNGEERAKGNILERFSAQQFPDLHSELNLSSLELGDSALYFCASSSQWAGEGNTEAFFGQGTRLTVV.